This T cell receptor (beta chain) is from a study of cytomegalovirus exposure and HLA in healthy donors. Study-wide results and limits: In a later analysis, TCR association rates varied by HLA locus: DRB1 most, HLA-C fewest. Rarity characterized most TCR sequences, yet some public TCRs appeared in many donors.

Of note for this clone: The antigen is not known.

The germline V and J ends were trimmed by 6 bases and 0 bases, with 3 bases remaining between them. The CDR3 totals 13 residues. Germline V gives CDR1 SGHTA, CDR2 FQGNSA. There were likely unrecorded immune exposures, though donors were nominally healthy when sampled. PCR employed 60 Vbeta and 13 Jbeta primers. The assay was immunoSEQ multiplex PCR, and TCRdb's table has in-frame clones only and misses some. The data contain 110,000 or so clones, 65% to 85% of them singletons. The sample taken for sequencing was PBMCs. V usage is TRBV7-2 and J usage is TRBJ2-6; D unresolved. The receptor comes from a woman under 30 in good health and CMV-seronegative. The CDR3 region has the DNA TGTGCCAGCAGTTACTCTGGGGCCAACGTCCTGACTTTC. This codes for CASSYSGANVLTF.